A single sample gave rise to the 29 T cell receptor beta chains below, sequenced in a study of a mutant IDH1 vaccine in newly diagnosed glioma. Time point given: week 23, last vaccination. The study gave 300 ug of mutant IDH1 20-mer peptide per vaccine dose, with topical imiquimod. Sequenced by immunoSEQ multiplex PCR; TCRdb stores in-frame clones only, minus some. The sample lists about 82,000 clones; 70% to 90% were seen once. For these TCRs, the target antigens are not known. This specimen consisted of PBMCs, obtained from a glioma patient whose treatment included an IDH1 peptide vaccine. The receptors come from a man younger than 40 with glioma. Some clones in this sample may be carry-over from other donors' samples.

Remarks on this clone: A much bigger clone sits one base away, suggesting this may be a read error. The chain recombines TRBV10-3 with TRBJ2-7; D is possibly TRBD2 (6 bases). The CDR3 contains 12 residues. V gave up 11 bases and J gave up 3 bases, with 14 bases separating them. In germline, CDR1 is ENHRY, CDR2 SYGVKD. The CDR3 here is CAVGGLHYEQYF. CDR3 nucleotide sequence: TGTGCCGTCGGGGGACTGCACTACGAGCAGTACTTC.

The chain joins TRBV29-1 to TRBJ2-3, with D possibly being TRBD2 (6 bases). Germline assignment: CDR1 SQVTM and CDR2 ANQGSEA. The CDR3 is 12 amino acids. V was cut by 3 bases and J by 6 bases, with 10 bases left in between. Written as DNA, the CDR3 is TGCAGCGTTGAGGCGGGGTACGATACGCAGTATTTT. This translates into CSVEAGYDTQYF.

CDR3 sequence: CASSQPTSANTDTQYF. In DNA, the CDR3 is TGTGCCAGCAGCCAACCGACTAGCGCAAACACAGATACGCAGTATTTT. The J gene is TRBJ2-3, the V gene TRBV4-2, with TRBD2 matching over 8 bases. J was trimmed by 2 bases and V by 2 bases; bases with no gene match: 6. CDR3 length equals 16 residues. The germline CDR1 and CDR2 sequences are LGHNA and YNFKEQ.

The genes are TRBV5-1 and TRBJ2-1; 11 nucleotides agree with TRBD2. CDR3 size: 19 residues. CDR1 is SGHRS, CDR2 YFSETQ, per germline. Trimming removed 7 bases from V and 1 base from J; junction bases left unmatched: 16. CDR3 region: CASGYIFSGGAGSYNEQFF. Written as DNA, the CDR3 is TGCGCCAGCGGCTACATATTTAGCGGGGGGGCCGGATCCTACAATGAGCAGTTCTTC.

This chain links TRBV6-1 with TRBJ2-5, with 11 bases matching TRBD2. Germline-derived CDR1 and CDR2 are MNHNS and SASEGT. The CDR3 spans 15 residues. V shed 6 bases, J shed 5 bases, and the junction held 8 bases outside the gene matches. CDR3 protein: CASRASGGKWETQYF. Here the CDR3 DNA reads TGTGCCAGCAGGGCTAGCGGGGGGAAGTGGGAGACCCAGTACTTC.

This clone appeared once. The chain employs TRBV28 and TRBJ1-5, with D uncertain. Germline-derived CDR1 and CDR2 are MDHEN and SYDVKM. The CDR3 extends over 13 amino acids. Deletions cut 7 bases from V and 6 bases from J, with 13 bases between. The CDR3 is CASTSARVQPQHF. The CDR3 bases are TGTGCCAGCACCTCCGCGAGGGTTCAGCCCCAGCATTTT.

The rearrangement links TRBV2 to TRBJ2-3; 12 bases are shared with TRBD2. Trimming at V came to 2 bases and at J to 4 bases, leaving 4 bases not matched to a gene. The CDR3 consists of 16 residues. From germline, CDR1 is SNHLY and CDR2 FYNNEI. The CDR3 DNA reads TGTGCCAGCAGTGAAAGGACTAGCGGGGTTGCAGATACGCAGTATTTT. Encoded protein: CASSERTSGVADTQYF. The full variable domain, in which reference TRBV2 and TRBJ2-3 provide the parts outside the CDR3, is EPEVTQTPSHQVTQMGQEVILRCVPISNHLYFYWYRQILGQKVEFLVSFYNNEISEKSEIFDDQFSVERPDGSNFTLKIRSTKLEDSAMYFCASSERTSGVADTQYFGPGTRLTVL.

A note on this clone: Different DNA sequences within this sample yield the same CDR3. This CDR3 is CASSRVQGEAFF. The CDR3 DNA reads TGCGCCAGCAGCCGGGTGCAGGGTGAAGCTTTCTTT. This chain uses TRBV4-3 with TRBJ1-1; maybe TRBD1 (5 bases). This CDR3 spans 12 amino acids. The germline V gene encodes CDR1 LGHNA and CDR2 YSLEER. Deletions cut 4 bases from V and 7 bases from J, with 10 bases between.

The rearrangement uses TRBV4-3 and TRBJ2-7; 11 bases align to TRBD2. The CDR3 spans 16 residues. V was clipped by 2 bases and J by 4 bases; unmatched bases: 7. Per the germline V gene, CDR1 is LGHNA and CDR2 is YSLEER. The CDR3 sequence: CASSQTTSGALYEQYF. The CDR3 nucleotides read TGCGCCAGCAGCCAAACGACTAGCGGGGCTCTATACGAGCAGTACTTC.

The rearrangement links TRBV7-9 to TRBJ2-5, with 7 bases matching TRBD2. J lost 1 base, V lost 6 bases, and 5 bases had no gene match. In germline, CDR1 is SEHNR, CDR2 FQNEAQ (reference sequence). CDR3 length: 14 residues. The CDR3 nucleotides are TGTGCCAGCAGTCCGGGACTAACCCAAGAGACCCAGTACTTC. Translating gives CASSPGLTQETQYF.

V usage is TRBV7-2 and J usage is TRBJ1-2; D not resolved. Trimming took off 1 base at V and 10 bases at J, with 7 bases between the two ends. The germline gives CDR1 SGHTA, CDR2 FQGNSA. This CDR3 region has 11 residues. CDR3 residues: CASSLGPFYTF. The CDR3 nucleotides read TGTGCCAGCAGCTTAGGCCCGTTCTACACCTTC.

CDR3 amino acids: CASEFGRGKGYTF. The CDR3, as DNA: TGTGCCAGTGAGTTTGGGAGGGGAAAAGGCTACACCTTC. The genes are TRBV19 and TRBJ1-2; D perhaps matches TRBD1 (5 bases). The CDR3 loop spans 13 amino acids. V lost 8 bases and J 8 bases, leaving 18 bases between the germline ends. Germline V CDR1 and CDR2: LNHDA, SQIVND (reference sequence).

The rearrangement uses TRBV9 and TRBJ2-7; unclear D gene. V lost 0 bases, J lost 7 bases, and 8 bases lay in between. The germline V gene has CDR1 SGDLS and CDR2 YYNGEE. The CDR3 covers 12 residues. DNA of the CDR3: TGTGCCAGCAGCGTAGGGAAGGGTGAGCAGTACTTC. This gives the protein CASSVGKGEQYF.

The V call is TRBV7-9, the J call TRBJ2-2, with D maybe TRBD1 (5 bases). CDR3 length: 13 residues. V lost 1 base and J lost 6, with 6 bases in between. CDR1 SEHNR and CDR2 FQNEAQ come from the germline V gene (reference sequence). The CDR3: CASSLEGAGELFF. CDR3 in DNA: TGTGCCAGCAGCTTAGAAGGGGCCGGGGAGCTGTTTTTT.

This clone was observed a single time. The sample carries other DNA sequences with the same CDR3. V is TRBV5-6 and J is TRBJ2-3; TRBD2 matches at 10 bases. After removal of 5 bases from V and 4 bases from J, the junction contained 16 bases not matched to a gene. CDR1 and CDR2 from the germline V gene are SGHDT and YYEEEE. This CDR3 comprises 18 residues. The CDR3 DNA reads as TGTGCCAGCAGTCCCGGACAGGGAGCGGGAGGGCCAGCAGATACGCAGTATTTT. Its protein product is CASSPGQGAGGPADTQYF.

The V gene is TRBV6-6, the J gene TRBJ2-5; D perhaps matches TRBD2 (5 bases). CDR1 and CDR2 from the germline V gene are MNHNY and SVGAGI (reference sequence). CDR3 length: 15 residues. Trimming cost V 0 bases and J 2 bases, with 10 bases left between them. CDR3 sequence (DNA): TGTGCCAGCAGTTACTCCCGGACTTCGCAAGAGACCCAGTACTTC. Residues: CASSYSRTSQETQYF.

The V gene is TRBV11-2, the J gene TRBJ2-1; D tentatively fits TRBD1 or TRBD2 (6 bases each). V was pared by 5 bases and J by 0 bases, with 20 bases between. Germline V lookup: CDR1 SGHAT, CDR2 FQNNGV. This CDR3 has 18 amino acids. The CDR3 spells CASSPGEWGASSYNEQFF. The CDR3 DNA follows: TGTGCCAGCAGCCCGGGGGAATGGGGGGCGTCCTCCTACAATGAGCAGTTCTTC.

The CDR3 protein is CASSLRRETQYF. The CDR3 DNA is TGTGCCAGCAGCCTGCGGAGGGAGACCCAGTACTTC. The rearrangement joins TRBV7-9 to TRBJ2-5, with D maybe TRBD2 (5 bases). This CDR3 has 12 residues. Germline V CDR1 and CDR2: SEHNR, FQNEAQ (reference sequence). V shed 5 bases and J shed 5 bases, with 9 bases lying between them.

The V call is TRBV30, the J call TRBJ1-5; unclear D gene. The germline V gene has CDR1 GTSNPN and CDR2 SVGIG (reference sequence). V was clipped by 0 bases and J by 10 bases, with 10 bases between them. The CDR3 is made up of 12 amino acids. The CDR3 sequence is CAWSVPHRPQHF. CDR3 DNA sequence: TGTGCCTGGAGTGTACCCCATAGACCCCAGCATTTT.

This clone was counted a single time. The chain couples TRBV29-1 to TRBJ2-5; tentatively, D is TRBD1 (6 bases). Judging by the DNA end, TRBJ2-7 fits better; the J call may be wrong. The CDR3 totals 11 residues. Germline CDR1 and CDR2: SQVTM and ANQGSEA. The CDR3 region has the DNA TGCAGCGCCGCGGACAGTTACGAGCAGTACTTC. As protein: CSAADSYEQYF.

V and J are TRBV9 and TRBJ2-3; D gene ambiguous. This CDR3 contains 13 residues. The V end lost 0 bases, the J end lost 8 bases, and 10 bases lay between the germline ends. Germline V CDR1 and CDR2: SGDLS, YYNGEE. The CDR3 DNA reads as TGTGCCAGCAGCGTAGAATCTGAATCTACGCAGTATTTT. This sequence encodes CASSVESESTQYF.

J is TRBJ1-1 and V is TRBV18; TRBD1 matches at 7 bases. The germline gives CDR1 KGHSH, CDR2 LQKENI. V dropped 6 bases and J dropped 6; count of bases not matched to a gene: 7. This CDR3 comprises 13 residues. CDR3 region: CASSPGQISEAFF. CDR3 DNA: TGTGCCAGCTCCCCGGGACAGATCTCTGAAGCTTTCTTT.

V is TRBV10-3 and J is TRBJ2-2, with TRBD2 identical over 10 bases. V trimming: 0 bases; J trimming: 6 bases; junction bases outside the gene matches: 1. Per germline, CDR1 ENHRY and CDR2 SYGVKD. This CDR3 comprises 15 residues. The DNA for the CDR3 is TGTGCCATCAGTGAGTCGACTAGCGGGTCCGGGGAGCTGTTTTTT. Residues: CAISESTSGSGELFF.

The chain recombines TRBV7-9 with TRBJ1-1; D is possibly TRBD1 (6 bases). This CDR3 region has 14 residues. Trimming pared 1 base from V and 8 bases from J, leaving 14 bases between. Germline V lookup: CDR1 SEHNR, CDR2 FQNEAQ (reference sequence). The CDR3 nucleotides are TGTGCCAGCAGCTTAGTTACAGGGTTCGTAGAAGCTTTCTTT. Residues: CASSLVTGFVEAFF.

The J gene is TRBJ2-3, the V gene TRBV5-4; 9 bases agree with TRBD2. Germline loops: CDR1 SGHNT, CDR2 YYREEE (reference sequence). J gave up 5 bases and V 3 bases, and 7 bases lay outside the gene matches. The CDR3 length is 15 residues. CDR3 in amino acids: CASSSSGELGDTQYF. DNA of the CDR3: TGTGCCAGCAGCTCTAGCGGGGAACTGGGAGATACGCAGTATTTT.

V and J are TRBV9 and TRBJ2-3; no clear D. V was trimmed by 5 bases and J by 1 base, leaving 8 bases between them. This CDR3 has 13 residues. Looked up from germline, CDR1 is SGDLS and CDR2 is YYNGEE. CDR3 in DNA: TGTGCCAGCAGTGGTTATCGCACAGATACGCAGTATTTT. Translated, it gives CASSGYRTDTQYF. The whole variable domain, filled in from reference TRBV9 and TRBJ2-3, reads DSGVTQTPKHLITATGQRVTLRCSPRSGDLSVYWYQQSLDQGLQFLIQYYNGEERAKGNILERFSAQQFPDLHSELNLSSLELGDSALYFCASSGYRTDTQYFGPGTRLTVL.

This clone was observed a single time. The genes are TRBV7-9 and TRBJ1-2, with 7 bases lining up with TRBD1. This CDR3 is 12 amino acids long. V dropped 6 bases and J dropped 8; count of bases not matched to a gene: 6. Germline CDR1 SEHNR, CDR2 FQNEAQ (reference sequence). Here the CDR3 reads CASRGQPLGYTF. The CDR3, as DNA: TGTGCCAGCAGGGGACAGCCCTTGGGCTACACCTTC. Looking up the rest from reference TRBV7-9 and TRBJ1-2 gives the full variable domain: DTGVSQNPRHKITKRGQNVTFRCDPISEHNRLYWYRQTLGQGPEFLTYFQNEAQLEKSRLLSDRFSAERPKGSFSTLEIQRTEQGDSAMYLCASRGQPLGYTFGSGTRLTVV.

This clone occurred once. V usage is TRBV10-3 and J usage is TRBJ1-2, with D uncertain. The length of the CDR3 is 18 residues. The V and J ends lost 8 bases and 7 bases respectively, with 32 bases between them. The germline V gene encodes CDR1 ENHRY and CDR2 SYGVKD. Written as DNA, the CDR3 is TGTGCCATCCTCGAGGCACTGGTCTCGGTGGTCCCCCCTAGTGGCTACACCTTC. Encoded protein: CAILEALVSVVPPSGYTF.

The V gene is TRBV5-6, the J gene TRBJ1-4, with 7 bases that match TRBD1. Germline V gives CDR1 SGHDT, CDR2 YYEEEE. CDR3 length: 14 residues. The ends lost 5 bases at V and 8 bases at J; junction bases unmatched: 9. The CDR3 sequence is CASRRIAGGEKLFF. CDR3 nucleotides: TGTGCCAGCAGAAGGATCGCAGGGGGAGAAAAACTGTTTTTT.